Listed below are T cell receptor beta chains from one sample, sequenced in a study of Ad26.COV2.S vaccination and SARS-CoV-2 variants. Sequencing was performed with immunoSEQ multiplex PCR; in TCRdb, only in-frame clones are kept and a portion is missing. The sample has some 350,000 clones, roughly 81% seen once. Sequenced material: peripheral blood, taken in a trial of Ad26.COV2.S vaccine versus placebo. The receptors stem from a person aged 18-60 years who received the Ad26.COV2.S COVID-19 vaccine or a placebo. Both conserved end residues are part of each CDR3. D genes are given only for firm matches. Size is stated for part of the rows, as once, few or many counts, or as a class when the clone is expanded.

V gene	D gene	J gene	clone size	CDR3 DNA	CDR3 protein
TRBV28	.	TRBJ2-3	.	TGTGCCAGCAGTCCCCTTGAGGATTTAACAGATACGCAGTATTTT	CASSPLEDLTDTQYF
TRBV28	TRBD2	TRBJ2-7	once	TGTGCCAGCAGTTTATCTAGCGGGAGCTCCTACGAGCAGTACTTC	CASSLSSGSSYEQYF
TRBV15	.	TRBJ1-1	.	TGTGCCACCAGCAGATTTCGGGCCCAGGGCCTGAACACTGAAGCTTTCTTT	CATSRFRAQGLNTEAFF
TRBV25-1	.	TRBJ1-5	.	TGTGCCAGCAGTGAATTTGGAGGGGACGAACAGCCCCAGCATTTT	CASSEFGGDEQPQHF
TRBV4-3	.	TRBJ2-6	many	TGCGCCAGCAGCCAAGAGAATACAGGAATCTCTGGGGCCAACGTCCTGACTTTC	CASSQENTGISGANVLTF
TRBV28	.	TRBJ1-2	.	TGTGCCAGCAGTTTAATCCGGGGCTATGGCTACACCTTC	CASSLIRGYGYTF
TRBV28	TRBD2	TRBJ2-4	.	TGTGCCAGCAGTAGGGGGACTAGCGGCCCCGAAAACATTCAGTACTTC	CASSRGTSGPENIQYF
TRBV4-3	TRBD1	TRBJ2-7	.	TGCGCCAGCAGCCAACGGACAGGGTCCTTGGAGCAGTACTTC	CASSQRTGSLEQYF
TRBV19	TRBD1	TRBJ2-3	.	TGTGCCAGTGACGCTTCGGGACAGGGGCGAACAGATACGCAGTATTTT	CASDASGQGRTDTQYF
TRBV7-9	.	TRBJ2-1	once	TGTGCCAGCAGCTTAGTTACAGGATACAATGAGCAGTTCTTC	CASSLVTGYNEQFF
TRBV7-7	TRBD1	TRBJ2-1	.	TGTGCCAGCAGCTTAGCGGGGACAGGGAACAATGAGCAGTTCTTC	CASSLAGTGNNEQFF
TRBV5-1	TRBD2	TRBJ2-1	.	TGCGCCAGCAGCTTGGGTCCTAGCGGGACATACAATGAGCAGTTCTTC	CASSLGPSGTYNEQFF
TRBV5-4	.	TRBJ1-6	few	TGTGCCAGCAGTTTAGACAGAGGACTATATAATTCACCCCTCCACTTT	CASSLDRGLYNSPLHF
TRBV7-9	.	TRBJ2-3	.	TGTGCCAGCAGCCGCAGAGCTACTAGCACAGATACGCAGTATTTT	CASSRRATSTDTQYF
TRBV6-1	TRBD2	TRBJ2-7	.	TGTGCCACCTCCTCGGCGGGAGCCCTCTCCTACGAGCAGTACTTC	CATSSAGALSYEQYF
TRBV24-1	TRBD1	TRBJ2-5	.	TGTGCCACCAGTGCCGGGACAGGGGGCCAAGAGACCCAGTACTTC	CATSAGTGGQETQYF
TRBV5-1	.	TRBJ2-7	.	TGCGCCAGCAGCCCGGTGACATCGAACTACGAGCAGTGCTTC	CASSPVTSNYEQCF
TRBV6-6	.	TRBJ2-7	.	TGTGCCAGCAGGCCCTCCTGGGACCCCTCCTACGAGCAGTACTTC	CASRPSWDPSYEQYF
TRBV5-6	.	TRBJ2-1	.	TGTGCCAGCAGCTTATCCCCGGGAGATCACAATGAGCAGTTCTTC	CASSLSPGDHNEQFF
TRBV5-1	.	TRBJ2-1	.	TGCGCCAGCCAAAAGGAGGGGCTAACCTACAATGAGCAGTTCTTC	CASQKEGLTYNEQFF
TRBV5-4	TRBD1	TRBJ1-1	.	TGTGCCAGCAGCTTGCCGGGGACAGACACCACTGAAGCTTTCTTT	CASSLPGTDTTEAFF
TRBV6-5	.	TRBJ2-3	.	TGTGCCAGCAGTTACCCTAGCACAGATACGCAGTATTTT	CASSYPSTDTQYF
TRBV10-3	.	TRBJ2-7	.	TGTGCCATCACGGAAGGGTCCGGCGAGCAGTACTTC	CAITEGSGEQYF